This is a list of T cell receptor beta chains from one sample in a study of T cell repertoires in cytomegalovirus infection. The antigens these receptors bind are not known. A single record per CDR3 protein comes from TCRdb applying MiXCR to the reads. The table records 450,000 to 650,000 distinct CDR3 sequences, approximately 40% of them present only once. Sequences were derived from cultured PBMCs, sampled from culture after CMV antigen stimulation. Receptors originate from a human donor in good health (CMV status not recorded). Some clones in this sample may be carry-over from other donors' samples. Each CDR3 is given with its conserved first and last residue. Fields, in order: V gene, J gene, D gene, clone size, CDR3 DNA, CDR3 protein. A D gene is named only where the DNA matches it firmly. Clone size is stated in some rows and not others, as once, few, many or a class when expanded.

TRBV5-1	TRBJ1-3	TRBD1	.	TGCGCCAGCAGCAAGACAGGGAAAGGGAACACCATATATTTT	CASSKTGKGNTIYF
TRBV7-2	TRBJ1-3	.	.	TGTGCCAGCAGCTTAAGGGTTTCTGGAAACACCATATATTTT	CASSLRVSGNTIYF
TRBV12-3/TRBV12-4	TRBJ1-2	.	few	TGTGCCAGCAGTTTCCCTCGAAGGGGCCTACCCAACTATGGCTACACCTTC	CASSFPRRGLPNYGYTF
TRBV19	TRBJ1-5	TRBD1	.	TGTGCCAGTGGGGACAGGAGCAATCAGCCCCAGCATTTT	CASGDRSNQPQHF
TRBV7-6	TRBJ2-1	.	few	TGTGCCAGCAGCTTGACAGCGGCGCCCTACAATGAGCAGTTCTTC	CASSLTAAPYNEQFF
TRBV7-2	TRBJ2-5	TRBD2	few	TGTGCCAGCAGCATCAGCGGGGGGGTGTTTTTTGTGGACCAAGAGACCCAGTACTTC	CASSISGGVFFVDQETQYF
TRBV15	TRBJ2-7	.	.	TGTGCCGGAGGTTCGGGTGACGAGCAGTACTTC	CAGGSGDEQYF
TRBV7-3	TRBJ2-5	TRBD2	.	TGTGCCAGCAGCTCACCCCGTGGGACTAGCGGGGGGCAGTACCAAGAGACCCAGTACTTC	CASSSPRGTSGGQYQETQYF
TRBV2	TRBJ1-4	.	.	TGTGCCAGCAGTGCTCGGGGAGATGAAAAACTGTTTTTT	CASSARGDEKLFF
TRBV28	TRBJ2-3	.	.	TGTGCCAGCAGTTCCCCGGGGGACACAGATACGCAGTATTTT	CASSSPGDTDTQYF
TRBV4-1	TRBJ2-7	.	.	TGCGCCAGCAGCCGAAGGGCAGGCTTATCCTACGAGCAGTACTTC	CASSRRAGLSYEQYF
TRBV27	TRBJ2-7	TRBD2	.	TGTGCCAGCAGACGCAGCAGGTACCCAGCGGGAGGCTACGAGCAGTACTTC	CASRRSRYPAGGYEQYF
TRBV7-9	TRBJ2-7	.	.	TGTGCCAGCAGCTTGCCCAGGGGGGACGAGCAGTACTTC	CASSLPRGDEQYF
TRBV7-2	TRBJ2-5	.	few	TGTGCCAGCAGCGATGGTCTGACCCAGTACTTC	CASSDGLTQYF
TRBV7-2	TRBJ1-1	.	many	TGTGCCAGCAGCTTAGATTGGGGGTTCACTGAAGCTTTCTTT	CASSLDWGFTEAFF
TRBV20-1	TRBJ1-4	.	.	TGCAGTGCTAGAGATCCGAGGGTAAATGAAAAACTGTTTTTT	CSARDPRVNEKLFF
TRBV7-6	TRBJ2-1	TRBD2	.	TGTGCCAGCAGCTTTGCACTAGCGGGGGGTCTGGCCAACAATGAGCAGTTCTTC	CASSFALAGGLANNEQFF
TRBV6-6	TRBJ1-2	.	.	TGTGCCAGCAGTTACCTAGCCAGTCGTTACTATGGCTACACCTTC	CASSYLASRYYGYTF
TRBV12-3/TRBV12-4	TRBJ2-3	.	.	TGTGCCAGCAGCTCTCAGGGCTTTGGGGATACGCAGTATTTT	CASSSQGFGDTQYF
TRBV27	TRBJ1-6	TRBD1	.	TGTGCCAGCAGTTTTGGTGGGACAGGGGAATCACCCCTCCACTTT	CASSFGGTGESPLHF
TRBV6-6	TRBJ2-3	.	many	TGTGCCAGCAGTACTCGACAGGTTTTCGATACGCAGTATTTT	CASSTRQVFDTQYF
TRBV7-8	TRBJ1-6	.	.	TGTGCCAGCAGCTCCAAGACGGAGACCTACTCCTATAATTCACCCCTCCACTTT	CASSSKTETYSYNSPLHF
TRBV7-2	TRBJ1-1	.	.	TGTGCCAGCAGCTACACGGGGTCGGGCACTGAAGCTTTCTTT	CASSYTGSGTEAFF
TRBV11-1	TRBJ2-2	.	.	TGTGCCAGCAGCTTCCGGCCAGGGATCGACACCGGGGAGCTGTTTTTT	CASSFRPGIDTGELFF
TRBV13	TRBJ2-5	.	.	TGCGCCAGCAGTGTACAGTCGGGTGAGGAGACCCAGTACTTC	CASSVQSGEETQYF
TRBV12-3/TRBV12-4	TRBJ1-5	TRBD1	few	TGTGCCAGCAGTGCATCCGGGACAGGGATCTTCAGCAATCAGCCCCAGCATTTT	CASSASGTGIFSNQPQHF
TRBV7-8	TRBJ1-2	.	few	TGTGCCAGCAGCTTATTTATAGGGCAGAGTAACCGCAACTATGGCTACACCTTC	CASSLFIGQSNRNYGYTF
TRBV5-5	TRBJ2-7	.	.	TGTGCCAGCAGCTTGATGGTCGGAGAGCAGTACTTC	CASSLMVGEQYF
TRBV6-2/TRBV6-3	TRBJ2-5	.	.	TGTGCCAGCAGCCCCCCCCCACTAGGCCAAGAGACCCAGTACTTC	CASSPPPLGQETQYF
TRBV7-2	TRBJ1-1	.	many	TGTGCCAGCAGCCTAACCCCCTGGGAAGGTTCCGGCACTGAAGCTTTCTTT	CASSLTPWEGSGTEAFF
TRBV2	TRBJ2-6	.	.	TGTGCCACCACCATCGGGCCCTCTGGGGCCAACGTCCTGACTTTC	CATTIGPSGANVLTF
TRBV4-3	TRBJ1-5	TRBD1	few	TGCGCCAGCAGCCAGTCCCCGAAGGGGACAGGGGGCTTAAGCAATCAGCCCCAGCATTTT	CASSQSPKGTGGLSNQPQHF
TRBV19	TRBJ2-4	.	few	TGTGCCAGTTTCCAGAGCAACATTCAGTACTTC	CASFQSNIQYF
TRBV4-1	TRBJ2-2	TRBD1	few	TGCGCCAGCAGCCGTCCCGGGACAGGCCCACCCGGGGAGCTGTTTTTT	CASSRPGTGPPGELFF
TRBV15	TRBJ2-3	.	.	TGTGCCACCAGCAGAGACCTATCTAAGTCCAGAAGCACAGATACGCAGTATTTT	CATSRDLSKSRSTDTQYF
TRBV6-6	TRBJ1-6	.	.	TGTGCCAGCAATTCGGTCGACTCCTATAATTCACCCCTCCACTTT	CASNSVDSYNSPLHF
TRBV7-2	TRBJ1-1	.	many	TGTGCCAGCAGCTTCTCACAGTCAAACACTGAAGCTTTCTTT	CASSFSQSNTEAFF
TRBV10-3	TRBJ2-1	TRBD1	.	TGTGCCATCAGTGAGTCAGCAGGGGGCTTACGAAATGAGCAGTTCTTC	CAISESAGGLRNEQFF
TRBV7-2	TRBJ2-3	.	.	TGTGCCAGCAGCTTAAGCCGGAGCACAGATACGCAGTATTTT	CASSLSRSTDTQYF
TRBV28	TRBJ2-7	TRBD2	.	TGTGCCAGCAGTTTGGGGGAGGGCTACGAGCAGTACTTC	CASSLGEGYEQYF
TRBV5-5	TRBJ1-4	.	.	TGTGCCAGCACCCCCACCGCAACTAATGAAAAACTGTTTTTT	CASTPTATNEKLFF
TRBV7-8	TRBJ2-7	TRBD2	many	TGTGCCAGCAGAAGATCTAGCGGCCCCTCCTACGAGCAGTACTTC	CASRRSSGPSYEQYF
TRBV4-1	TRBJ2-3	TRBD2	once	TGCGCCAGCAGCCTCCAACGTTCCGGGACTAGCGGGGGGGCCCGAGGAGATACGCAGTATTTT	CASSLQRSGTSGGARGDTQYF
TRBV4-1	TRBJ1-3	TRBD1	.	TGCGCCAGCAGCCAAGATTGGAGGGGGCCTGGAAACACCATATATTTT	CASSQDWRGPGNTIYF
TRBV11-2	TRBJ1-1	.	.	TGTGCCAGCAGCCGCGCCGGGGGGGGGGCGACTGAAGCTTTCTTT	CASSRAGGGATEAFF
TRBV6-1	TRBJ2-2	.	.	TGTGCCAGCAGTCAGGAGGGGGCGAACACCGGGGAGCTGTTTTTT	CASSQEGANTGELFF
TRBV5-1	TRBJ2-1	TRBD2	.	TGCGCCAGCGTCTGGACTAGCGGGGTATACAATGAGCAGTTCTTC	CASVWTSGVYNEQFF
TRBV6-2/TRBV6-3	TRBJ1-1	.	.	TGTGCCAGCAGTGGACCCTCTTGGGGCCTCGCTGAAGCTTTCTTT	CASSGPSWGLAEAFF
TRBV5-1	TRBJ2-3	.	.	TGCGCCAGCAATCTGGGGCGGACCCCAGATACGCAGTATTTT	CASNLGRTPDTQYF
TRBV7-2	TRBJ2-1	.	few	TGTGCCAGCAGCTCAGGGGTTCCACAGTTCTTC	CASSSGVPQFF
TRBV18	TRBJ1-5	TRBD1	.	TGTGCCAGCTCACCATTGGACAGGAATGGGCAGCCCCAGCATTTT	CASSPLDRNGQPQHF
TRBV7-2	TRBJ2-5	TRBD2	few	TGTGCCAGCAGCTCCGTCGTGGGCGGGGGGTTCAAAGAGACCCAGTACTTC	CASSSVVGGGFKETQYF
TRBV7-2	TRBJ2-7	.	.	TGTGCCAGCAGCTTAGGGGACGGAAGCGCCTACGAGCAGTACTTC	CASSLGDGSAYEQYF
TRBV7-8	TRBJ2-1	.	.	TGTGCCAGCAGGGCCGGGGCAGGGAGCTACAATGAGCAGTTCTTC	CASRAGAGSYNEQFF
TRBV7-9	TRBJ2-4	.	.	TGTGCCAGCAGCTCCGGAACCTTAGCCAAAAACATTCAGTACTTC	CASSSGTLAKNIQYF